Each of the 30 T cell receptor beta chains below was sequenced from the same sample in a study of T cell repertoires and Cas9 in healthy adults. Assay: immunoSEQ multiplex PCR; the TCRdb copy retains only in-frame clones and omits some. This repertoire shows about 22,000 clones, about 90% found once; its top ten account for roughly 0.78%. Sequenced material: CD4+ effector T cells (CD127+, CD25-, CD137-, CD154-) from PBMCs; culture status not recorded. These receptors were obtained from a human donor in good health.

The genes are TRBV11-1 and TRBJ2-5; D is perhaps TRBD2 (6 bases). This CDR3 has 15 residues. The germline gives CDR1 SGHAT, CDR2 FQDESV (reference sequence). The germline V and J ends were trimmed by 6 bases and 4 bases, with 18 bases remaining between them. CDR3 loop: CASRVSLTRGETQYF. Written as DNA, the CDR3 is TGTGCCAGCAGAGTATCGCTGACTAGGGGAGAGACCCAGTACTTC.

This clone was recorded once. V is TRBV28 and J is TRBJ1-2; 8 nucleotides line up with TRBD1. The germline gives CDR1 MDHEN, CDR2 SYDVKM. The CDR3 runs 15 residues. The junction had 11 bases not matched to a gene; V was cut back by 7 bases and J by 4 bases. The CDR3 here is CASKAAGQGPYGYTF. DNA for the CDR3: TGTGCCAGCAAAGCGGCAGGACAGGGTCCCTATGGCTACACCTTC.

The chain has TRBV19 and TRBJ1-1; the match to TRBD1 covers 7 bases. Germline CDR1 reads LNHDA; CDR2 reads SQIVND (reference sequence). The CDR3 totals 14 residues. Trimming cost V 3 bases and J 7 bases; bases outside gene matches: 8. The CDR3 bases are TGTGCCAGTAGTATCACCGCAGGGGGTATTGAAGCTTTCTTT. Protein: CASSITAGGIEAFF.

V usage is TRBV28 and J usage is TRBJ1-4; a weak D match, TRBD1 (5 bases). Trimming left V 5 bases short and J 6 bases short, with 10 bases between. Germline V gives CDR1 MDHEN, CDR2 SYDVKM. The CDR3 loop spans 13 amino acids. The CDR3 nucleotides are TGTGCCAGCAGTGGGGGAGGCGATGAAAAACTGTTTTTT. It yields the protein CASSGGGDEKLFF.

This chain links TRBV19 with TRBJ1-1; a possible D gene is TRBD1 (6 bases). Deletions cut 6 bases from V and 8 bases from J, with 13 bases between. Germline V CDR1 and CDR2: LNHDA, SQIVND (reference sequence). The CDR3 runs to 12 residues. DNA for the CDR3: TGTGCCAGTAGCCCGCGGGACAAGGAAGCTTTCTTT. This gives the protein CASSPRDKEAFF.

V usage is TRBV4-1 and J usage is TRBJ2-6, with D possibly TRBD1 on 5 matching bases. Germline CDR1 MGHRA, CDR2 YSYEKL. The CDR3 loop spans 20 amino acids. Trimming pared 1 base from V and 0 bases from J, leaving 19 bases between. The CDR3 DNA sequence: TGCGCCAGCAGCCAAGGTCGGGCCAGGGCTCCCATCTCTGGGGCCAACGTCCTGACTTTC. Amino acids: CASSQGRARAPISGANVLTF.

V gene TRBV6-5 combines with J gene TRBJ2-7, with D uncertain. V was shortened by 9 bases and J by 2 bases, with 8 bases between the two germline ends. CDR1 MNHEY and CDR2 SVGAGI come from the germline V gene. The CDR3 covers 11 residues. CDR3 sequence: CARDGTYEQYF. The CDR3 bases are TGTGCCAGGGACGGAACCTACGAGCAGTACTTC.

The genes are TRBV6-6 and TRBJ1-1, with no clear D. Trimming left V 5 bases short and J 3 bases short, with 13 bases between. The CDR3 spans 14 residues. Germline V lookup: CDR1 MNHNY, CDR2 SVGAGI (reference sequence). This chain's CDR3 is CASSPPPSYTEAFF. The DNA for the CDR3 is TGTGCCAGCAGTCCACCACCCTCCTACACTGAAGCTTTCTTT.

The rearrangement uses TRBV7-9 and TRBJ2-1, with D possibly being TRBD2 (6 bases). CDR1 SEHNR and CDR2 FQNEAQ come from the germline V gene (reference sequence). V was trimmed by 3 bases and J by 7 bases, leaving 10 bases between them. The CDR3 is 13 residues long. CDR3 loop: CASSFSGENEQFF. The CDR3 nucleotides are TGTGCCAGCAGCTTTTCGGGGGAGAATGAGCAGTTCTTC.

The rearrangement links TRBV29-1 to TRBJ2-1, with 10 bases identical to TRBD2. V lost 1 base and J lost 6; bases outside the gene matches: 9. This CDR3 region has 16 residues. The germline V gene has CDR1 SQVTM and CDR2 ANQGSEA. The DNA of the CDR3 is TGCAGCGTTGAAGTTAGGCATGGACTAGCGGCCAATGAGCAGTTCTTC. Amino acid sequence: CSVEVRHGLAANEQFF.

The CDR3 DNA reads TGTGCCAGCAGCGTGCATGCCGGTATTAGCAATCAGCCCCAGCATTTT. Protein product: CASSVHAGISNQPQHF. V gene TRBV5-5 combines with J gene TRBJ1-5; D gene uncertain. The germline V and J ends were trimmed by 4 bases and 0 bases, with 14 bases remaining between them. Germline V gene lookup returns CDR1 SGHKS and CDR2 YYEKEE (reference sequence). There are 16 residues in the CDR3.

The J gene is TRBJ2-7, the V gene TRBV18, with D perhaps assigned TRBD1 or TRBD2 (5 bases each). Trimming stripped 2 bases from V and 3 bases from J, with 8 bases between. This CDR3 is built from 13 residues. Germline-derived CDR1 and CDR2 are KGHSH and LQKENI. The DNA of the CDR3 is TGTGCCAGCTCACCAGGGACCCACTACGAGCAGTACTTC. Translation gives CASSPGTHYEQYF. Looking up the rest from reference TRBV18 and TRBJ2-7 gives the full variable domain: NAGVMQNPRHLVRRRGQEARLRCSPMKGHSHVYWYRQLPEEGLKFMVYLQKENIIDESGMPKERFSAEFPKEGPSILRIQQVVRGDSAAYFCASSPGTHYEQYFGPGTRLTVT.

V gene TRBV7-6 combines with J gene TRBJ1-1; TRBD1 is a possible D gene (5 bases). The CDR3 covers 13 residues. Trimming removed 4 bases from V and 7 bases from J, with 13 bases in between. The germline CDR1 and CDR2 sequences are SGHVS and FNYEAQ. CDR3 bases: TGTGCCAGCAGCTCCCCCGGGGGGGATGAAGCTTTCTTT. It is translated as CASSSPGGDEAFF.

This clone appeared a single time. This rearrangement joins TRBV5-1 to TRBJ2-7, with 9 bases lining up with TRBD1. V lost 5 bases, J lost 7 bases, and 13 bases stayed unmatched. The length of the CDR3 is 15 residues. Germline values: CDR1 SGHRS, CDR2 YFSETQ. The DNA for the CDR3 is TGCGCCAGCAGTCCGTCGGGAGAGACAGGGGGTGAGCAGTACTTC. It specifies CASSPSGETGGEQYF.

The rearrangement links TRBV7-2 to TRBJ2-7; 7 positions agree with TRBD2. In germline, CDR1 is SGHTA, CDR2 FQGNSA. This CDR3 spans 15 amino acids. The V gene end was trimmed by 1 base and the J gene end by 3 bases; junction bases not matched to a gene: 6. CDR3 sequence reads: CASSLDLAGFYEQYV. The CDR3 DNA follows: TGTGCCAGCAGCTTAGATTTAGCGGGTTTCTACGAGCAGTACGTC.

This chain uses TRBV6-6 with TRBJ2-7; D is ambiguous. Germline CDR1 MNHNY, CDR2 SVGAGI (reference sequence). This CDR3 contains 13 residues. For the CDR3, the DNA is TGTGCCGGCAGTTCCCGTCCGCAGTACGAACAGTACGTC. Translation gives CAGSSRPQYEQYV.

The J gene is TRBJ2-1, the V gene TRBV28; a weak D match, TRBD2 (5 bases). Trimming cost V 3 bases and J 6 bases, with 21 bases left between them. This CDR3 is built from 17 residues. The V gene's germline CDR1 is MDHEN and CDR2 SYDVKM. The CDR3: CASSFVTGISLINEQFF. The DNA of the CDR3 is TGTGCCAGCAGTTTCGTTACCGGGATTTCCTTGATCAATGAGCAGTTCTTC.

The chain couples TRBV4-3 to TRBJ1-1; D gene uncertain. The V gene's germline CDR1 is LGHNA and CDR2 YSLEER. Trimming pared 3 bases from V and 1 base from J, leaving 6 bases between. This CDR3 is 13 amino acids long. CDR3 protein: CASSQDGNTEAFF. The CDR3 DNA follows: TGCGCCAGCAGCCAGGACGGGAACACTGAAGCTTTCTTT.

The chain uses TRBV6-5 and TRBJ1-6; D is unclear. V shed 3 bases and J shed 7 bases, with 7 bases lying between them. This CDR3 region has 13 residues. The germline V gene encodes CDR1 MNHEY and CDR2 SVGAGI. In nucleotides, the CDR3 is TGTGCCAGCAGTTATGGTGCGAATTCACCCCTCCACTTT. Amino acid sequence: CASSYGANSPLHF.

This chain joins TRBV29-1 and TRBJ1-2; TRBD1 aligns across 9 bases. Per the germline V gene, CDR1 is SQVTM and CDR2 is ANQGSEA. V was clipped by 3 bases and J by 8 bases; unmatched bases: 4. The CDR3 runs 12 residues. CDR3 sequence: CSVDRTGDGYTF. CDR3 coding DNA: TGCAGCGTTGACAGGACAGGGGACGGCTACACCTTC.

This chain links TRBV6-6 with TRBJ2-6, with D perhaps matching TRBD1 or TRBD2 (5 bases each). CDR1 and CDR2 (germline): MNHNY, SVGAGI (reference sequence). This CDR3 has 16 residues. Trimming shortened V by 0 bases and J by 3 bases, and 9 bases separated the two germline ends. The CDR3 sequence is CASSYSRDVGANVLTF. The CDR3 bases are TGTGCCAGCAGTTACTCTAGGGACGTTGGGGCCAACGTCCTGACTTTC.

The V and J genes are TRBV4-3 and TRBJ2-5, with D possibly being TRBD2 (5 bases). CDR3 size: 15 residues. V was trimmed by 3 bases and J by 3 bases, leaving 14 bases between them. Per germline, CDR1 LGHNA and CDR2 YSLEER. In DNA, the CDR3 is TGCGCCAGCAGCCAGCGTTTTCGAGCGGAAGAGACCCAGTACTTC. This codes for CASSQRFRAEETQYF.

The CDR3: CASKAGLETQYF. Written as DNA, the CDR3 is TGTGCCAGCAAGGCAGGGTTAGAGACCCAGTACTTC. This sequence joins TRBV28 and TRBJ2-5; the D gene is possibly TRBD1 (5 bases). Trimming removed 7 bases from V and 4 bases from J, with 10 bases in between. The germline V gene has CDR1 MDHEN and CDR2 SYDVKM. This CDR3 region has 12 residues. The whole variable domain, filled in from reference TRBV28 and TRBJ2-5, reads DVKVTQSSRYLVKRTGEKVFLECVQDMDHENMFWYRQDPGLGLRLIYFSYDVKMKEKGDIPEGYSVSREKKERFSLILESASTNQTSMYLCASKAGLETQYFGPGTRLLVL.

V is TRBV10-3 and J is TRBJ2-2; 12 bases are a match to TRBD1. Trimming at V came to 3 bases and at J to 7 bases, leaving 6 bases not matched to a gene. The CDR3 runs 16 residues. Germline CDR1 is ENHRY and CDR2 is SYGVKD. The CDR3 DNA sequence: TGTGCCATCAGTGATCCGGGACAGGGGGCGGGCGGGGAGCTGTTTTTT. Translation: CAISDPGQGAGGELFF.

V and J are TRBV9 and TRBJ1-6; no definite D call. This CDR3 has 13 residues. Per the germline V gene, CDR1 is SGDLS and CDR2 is YYNGEE. V was trimmed by 5 bases and J by 10 bases, leaving 13 bases between them. The CDR3 DNA reads as TGTGCCAGCAGGGGTTCTACGGGGTCACCCCTCCACTTT. This translates into CASRGSTGSPLHF.

The genes are TRBV6-5 and TRBJ1-3; D remains ambiguous. Trimming cost V 4 bases and J 0 bases, with 13 bases left between them. The CDR3 covers 16 residues. Germline V lookup: CDR1 MNHEY, CDR2 SVGAGI. The CDR3 nucleotides are TGTGCCAGCAGTTCCTCTCCAGCGTCCTCTGGAAACACCATATATTTT. Protein sequence: CASSSSPASSGNTIYF.

CDR3 region: CAWSRDVFNEQFF. The CDR3 bases are TGTGCCTGGAGTAGGGACGTCTTCAATGAGCAGTTCTTC. The J gene is TRBJ2-1, the V gene TRBV30; D may be TRBD1 or TRBD2 (5 bases each). This CDR3 is built from 13 residues. The V and J ends lost 2 bases and 6 bases respectively, with 11 bases between them. Germline V CDR1 and CDR2: GTSNPN, SVGIG (reference sequence).

The chain has TRBV7-2 and TRBJ2-3, with D tentatively TRBD1 or TRBD2 (7 bases each). Per the germline V gene, CDR1 is SGHTA and CDR2 is FQGNSA. V was trimmed by 0 bases and J by 5 bases, leaving 12 bases between them. CDR3 size: 15 residues. CDR3 DNA sequence: TGTGCCAGCAGCTTAGCGGGAGGGGGCCGAGATACGCAGTATTTT. Its translation: CASSLAGGGRDTQYF.

The V gene is TRBV29-1, the J gene TRBJ2-3, with no clear D. Trimming cost V 7 bases and J 3 bases, with 5 bases left between them. The CDR3 consists of 10 residues. CDR1 and CDR2 (germline): SQVTM, ANQGSEA. The CDR3 nucleotides read TGCAGCGCCGGAACAGATACGCAGTATTTT. Residues: CSAGTDTQYF.

The gene calls are TRBV11-2 and TRBJ1-3; tentatively, D is TRBD1 (5 bases). CDR1 is SGHAT, CDR2 FQNNGV, per germline. The ends were cut back, 4 bases at V and 1 base at J, with 17 bases in the middle. The CDR3 is made up of 17 amino acids. This chain's CDR3 is CASSYRGAGNSGNTIYF. CDR3 nucleotide sequence: TGTGCCAGCAGCTATCGTGGGGCTGGGAATTCTGGAAACACCATATATTTT.